A single T cell receptor beta chain is shown here with its context. Its target is unknown. This entry belongs to a study of T cells in Graves' hyperthyroidism and ophthalmopathy. Study-wide context: Pretreatment peripheral blood was obtained at initial diagnosis.

Trimming pared 1 base from V and 0 bases from J, leaving 6 bases between. In germline, CDR1 is LGHDT, CDR2 YNNKEL (reference sequence). CDR3 length equals 14 residues. The study's findings and limits: Clonotypes that were expanded in thyroid above 0.001 mostly appeared in blood too. Progression to ophthalmopathy was predicted a median of approximately 6.4 months early.

Amplified TCR beta CDR3 regions derived from RNA transcripts. The TCR CDR3 first-round RT-PCR relied on the HTBI primer set. TCRdb redid the calling of the multiplex PCR reads with MiXCR, one entry per CDR3 protein. The table records about 380,000 distinct CDR3 sequences, roughly 13% of them present only once. Used for diagnoses were clinical symptoms, serum thyroxine and TRAb, thyroid ultrasound and orbital computed tomography. The sequenced material came from blood. The source is a man aged 25 to 40 with Graves' hyperthyroidism that later progressed to Graves' ophthalmopathy. The chain combines TRBV3-1 with TRBJ1-2, with a possible D match to TRBD1 (5 bases). The CDR3 sequence: CASSQVGANYGYTF. The CDR3 DNA reads as TGTGCCAGCAGCCAAGTAGGGGCTAACTATGGCTACACCTTC.